This TCR beta chain was recorded in a study of shared clonotypes between healthy human individuals. Study summary: CD4 naive cells filled three plates per donor, CD4 memory three, CD8 naive two and CD8 memory one. Study-level points and caveats: What rarefaction showed was incomplete sorted-subset sequencing despite large depth. Generation probabilities were higher for clonotypes shared across all four sorted-subset donors than for unshared ones.

With regard to this clone: Antigen specificity is unknown.

Execution of the assay was at deep level. Sequencing used immunoSEQ multiplex PCR; TCRdb keeps in-frame clones, though not all of them. The table includes 750,000 to 1,000,000 clones, approximately 92% detected once. The CDR3 contains 15 residues. Germline loops: CDR1 SEHNR, CDR2 FQNEAQ (reference sequence). Trimming removed 1 base at V and 1 base at J, with 9 bases between. The naive CD8 subset, CD45RO-negative cells positively selected for CCR7, excluded terminally differentiated effector memory CD45RA+ cells. The sequencing sample was made of naive CD8+ T cells sorted from blood. This sequence joins TRBV7-9 and TRBJ2-3; possibly TRBD1 or TRBD2 for D (5 bases each). This receptor was obtained from a young man in good health. CDR3 in amino acids: CASSLGGTGTDTQYF. CDR3 DNA: TGTGCCAGCAGCTTAGGTGGGACCGGCACAGATACGCAGTATTTT.